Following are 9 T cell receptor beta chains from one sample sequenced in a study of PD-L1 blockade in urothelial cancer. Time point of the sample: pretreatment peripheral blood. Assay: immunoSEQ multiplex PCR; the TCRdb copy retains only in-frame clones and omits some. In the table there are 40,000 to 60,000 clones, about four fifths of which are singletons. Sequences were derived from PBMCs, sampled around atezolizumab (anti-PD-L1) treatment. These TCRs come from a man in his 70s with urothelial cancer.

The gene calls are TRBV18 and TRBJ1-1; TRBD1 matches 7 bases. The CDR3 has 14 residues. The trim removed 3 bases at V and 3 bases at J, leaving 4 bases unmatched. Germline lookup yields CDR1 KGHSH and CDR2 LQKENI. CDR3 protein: CASSPQGGDTEAFF. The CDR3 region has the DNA TGTGCCAGCTCACCCCAGGGGGGTGACACTGAAGCTTTCTTT.

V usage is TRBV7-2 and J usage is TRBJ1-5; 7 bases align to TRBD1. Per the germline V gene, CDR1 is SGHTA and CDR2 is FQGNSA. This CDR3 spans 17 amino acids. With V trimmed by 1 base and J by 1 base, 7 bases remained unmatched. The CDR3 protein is CASSLGGGGGSNQPQHF. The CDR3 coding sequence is TGTGCCAGCAGCTTAGGCGGAGGGGGCGGGAGCAATCAGCCCCAGCATTTT.

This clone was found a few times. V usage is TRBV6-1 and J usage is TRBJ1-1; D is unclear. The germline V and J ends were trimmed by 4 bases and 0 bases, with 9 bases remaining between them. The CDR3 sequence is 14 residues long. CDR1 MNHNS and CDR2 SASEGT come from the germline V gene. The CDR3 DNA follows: TGTGCCAGCAGTGTACGGACTTTGAACACTGAAGCTTTCTTT. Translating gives CASSVRTLNTEAFF.

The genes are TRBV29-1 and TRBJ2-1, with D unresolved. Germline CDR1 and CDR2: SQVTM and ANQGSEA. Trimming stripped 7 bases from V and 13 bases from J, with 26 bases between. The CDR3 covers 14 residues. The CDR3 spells CSGLTEPSNTGQFF. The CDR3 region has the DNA TGCAGCGGCCTGACGGAGCCTTCAAACACCGGCCAGTTCTTC.

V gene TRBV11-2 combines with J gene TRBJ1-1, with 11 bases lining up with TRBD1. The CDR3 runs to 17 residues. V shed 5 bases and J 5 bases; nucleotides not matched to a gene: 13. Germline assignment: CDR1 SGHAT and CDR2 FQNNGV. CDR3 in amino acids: CASSPTRSGTGGTEAFF. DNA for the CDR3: TGTGCCAGCAGCCCTACTCGATCCGGGACAGGGGGGACTGAAGCTTTCTTT.

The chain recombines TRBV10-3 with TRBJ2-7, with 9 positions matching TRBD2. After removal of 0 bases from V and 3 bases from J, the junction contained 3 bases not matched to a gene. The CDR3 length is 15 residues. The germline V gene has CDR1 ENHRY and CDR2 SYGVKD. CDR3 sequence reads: CAISESSSGIYEQYF. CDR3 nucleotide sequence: TGTGCCATCAGTGAGTCATCTAGCGGGATCTACGAGCAGTACTTC.

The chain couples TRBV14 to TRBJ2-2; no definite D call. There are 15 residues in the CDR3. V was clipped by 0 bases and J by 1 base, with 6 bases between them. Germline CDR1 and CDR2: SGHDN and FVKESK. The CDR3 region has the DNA TGTGCCAGCAGCCAAGAGATACAGAACACCGGGGAGCTGTTTTTT. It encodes CASSQEIQNTGELFF.

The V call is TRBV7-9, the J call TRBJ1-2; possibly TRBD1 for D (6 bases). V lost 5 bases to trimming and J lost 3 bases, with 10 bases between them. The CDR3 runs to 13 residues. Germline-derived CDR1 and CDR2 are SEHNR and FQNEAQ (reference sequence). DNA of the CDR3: TGTGCCAGCAGCCGCCGGACAGACTATGGCTACACCTTC. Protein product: CASSRRTDYGYTF.

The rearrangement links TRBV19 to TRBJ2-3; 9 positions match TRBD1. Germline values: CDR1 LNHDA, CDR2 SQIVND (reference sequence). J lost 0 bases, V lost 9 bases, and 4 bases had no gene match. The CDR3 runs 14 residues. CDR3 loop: CASRTGVSTDTQYF. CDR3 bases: TGTGCCAGCCGGACAGGGGTGAGCACAGATACGCAGTATTTT.